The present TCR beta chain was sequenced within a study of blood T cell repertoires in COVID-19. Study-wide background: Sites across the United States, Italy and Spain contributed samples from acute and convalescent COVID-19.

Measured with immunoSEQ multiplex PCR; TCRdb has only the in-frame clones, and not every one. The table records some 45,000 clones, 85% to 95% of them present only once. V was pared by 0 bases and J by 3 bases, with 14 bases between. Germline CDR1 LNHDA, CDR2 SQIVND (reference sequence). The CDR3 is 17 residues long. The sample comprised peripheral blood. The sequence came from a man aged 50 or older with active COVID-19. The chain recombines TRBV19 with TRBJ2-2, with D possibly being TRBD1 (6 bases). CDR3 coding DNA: TGTGCCAGTAGTATAGATTACGGGACAATTTACACCGGGGAGCTGTTTTTT. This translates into CASSIDYGTIYTGELFF.